The present TCR beta chain was sequenced within a study of read filtering for tumor transcriptome and immune sequencing. About the study: RNA-seq yielded only roughly 80 to 1,300 TCR reads, IR-seq about 3.5 to 10.27 million.

Germline assignment: CDR1 SGHRS and CDR2 YFSETQ. CDR3 length equals 14 residues. This clonotype has a handful of counts. This may stem from a read error, because a much larger clone lies one nucleotide away. This library used roughly 400 ng RNA and molecular barcoded adaptors spanning alpha/delta and beta/gamma chains. MiXCR, applied by TCRdb to the reads, yields one record per CDR3 protein. The repertoire consists of 65,000 or so distinct CDR3 sequences, with roughly 18% occurring once and the leading ten covering roughly 10%. This receptor was taken from a donor at least 40 years old with multiple myeloma. What was sequenced was a population of CD138-negative cells sorted from bone marrow. The rearrangement uses TRBV5-1 and TRBJ1-1; D uncertain. The CDR3 protein is CASSLGHGYTEALF. The CDR3 DNA follows: TGCGCCAGCAGCTTGGGACATGGGTACACTGAAGCTCTCTTT.